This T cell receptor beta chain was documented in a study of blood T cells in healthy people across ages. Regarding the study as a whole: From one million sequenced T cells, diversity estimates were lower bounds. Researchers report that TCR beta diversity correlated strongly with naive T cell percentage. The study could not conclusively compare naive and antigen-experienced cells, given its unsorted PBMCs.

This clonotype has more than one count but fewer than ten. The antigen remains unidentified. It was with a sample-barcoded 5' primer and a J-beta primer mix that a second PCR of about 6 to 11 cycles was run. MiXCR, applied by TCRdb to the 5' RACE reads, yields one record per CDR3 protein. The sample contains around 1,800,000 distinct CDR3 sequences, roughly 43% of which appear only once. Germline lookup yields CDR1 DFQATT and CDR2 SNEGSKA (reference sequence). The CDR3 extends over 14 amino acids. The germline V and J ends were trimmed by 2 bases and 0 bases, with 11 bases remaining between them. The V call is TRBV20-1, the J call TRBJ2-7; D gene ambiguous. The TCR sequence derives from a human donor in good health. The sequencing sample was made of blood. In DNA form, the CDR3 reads TGCAGTGCTAGACCCGATCGGCCCTCCTACGAGCAGTACTTC. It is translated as CSARPDRPSYEQYF.